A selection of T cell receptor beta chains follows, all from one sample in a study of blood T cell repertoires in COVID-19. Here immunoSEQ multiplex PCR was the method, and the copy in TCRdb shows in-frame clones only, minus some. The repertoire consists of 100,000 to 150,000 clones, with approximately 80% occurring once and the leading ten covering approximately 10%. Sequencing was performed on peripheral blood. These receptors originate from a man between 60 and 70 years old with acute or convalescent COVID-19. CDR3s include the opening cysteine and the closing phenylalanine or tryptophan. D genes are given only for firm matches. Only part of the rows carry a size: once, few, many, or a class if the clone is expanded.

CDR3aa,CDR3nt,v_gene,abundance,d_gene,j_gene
CASSPQGVNGYTF,TGTGCCAGCAGTCCCCAGGGGGTTAATGGCTACACCTTC,TRBV28,-,TRBD1,TRBJ1-2
CSASSWDRVEFF,TGCAGTGCTAGTTCCTGGGACAGGGTTGAGTTTTTT,TRBV20-1,-,TRBD1,TRBJ2-2
CASNGNAGFYSNQPQHF,TGTGCCAGTAACGGGAACGCCGGATTCTATAGCAATCAGCCCCAGCATTTT,TRBV19,-,-,TRBJ1-5
CASSSGAVGSYEQYF,TGTGCCAGCAGTTCAGGGGCGGTGGGCTCCTACGAGCAGTACTTC,TRBV27,-,-,TRBJ2-7
CASSHLDSTYEQYF,TGTGCCAGCAGCCACTTGGACTCAACCTACGAGCAGTACTTC,TRBV3-1/TRBV3-2,-,-,TRBJ2-7
CASSPRTSGDTQYF,TGTGCCAGCAGTCCCCGGACTAGCGGGGATACGCAGTATTTT,TRBV2,-,TRBD2,TRBJ2-3
CAWNPDRGEFYTF,TGTGCCTGGAACCCGGACAGGGGGGAATTCTACACCTTC,TRBV30,-,TRBD1,TRBJ1-2
CASSDEGAYGYTF,TGTGCCAGCAGTGACGAGGGGGCATATGGCTACACCTTC,TRBV2,-,TRBD1,TRBJ1-2
CASSSTGTPSGTEAFF,TGTGCCAGTAGTTCTACCGGGACACCGTCAGGCACTGAAGCTTTCTTT,TRBV19,-,-,TRBJ1-1
CAISESGGGAYNEQFF,TGTGCCATCAGTGAGTCGGGGGGGGGAGCGTATAATGAGCAGTTCTTC,TRBV10-3,-,TRBD2,TRBJ2-1
CASSPTGGGAYEQYF,TGTGCCAGCAGCCCGACAGGGGGTGGTGCCTACGAGCAGTACTTC,TRBV6-5,-,TRBD1,TRBJ2-7
CASRPDRGGSNYGYTF,TGTGCCAGCAGGCCGGACAGGGGCGGAAGTAACTATGGCTACACCTTC,TRBV21-1,-,-,TRBJ1-2
CASSETSGSADTQYF,TGTGCCAGCAGCGAGACTAGCGGGAGCGCAGATACGCAGTATTTT,TRBV27,-,TRBD2,TRBJ2-3
CAWNPTAGSPDTQYF,TGTGCCTGGAATCCAACGGCGGGGAGCCCAGATACGCAGTATTTT,TRBV30,-,-,TRBJ2-3
CASSSITDTQYF,TGTGCCAGCAGCTCTATTACAGATACGCAGTATTTT,TRBV28,once,-,TRBJ2-3
CASSRGVGGELFF,TGTGCCAGCAGTCGCGGGGTGGGCGGGGAGCTGTTTTTT,TRBV6-5,-,-,TRBJ2-2
CASSQVLAGGQGTQYF,TGCGCCAGCAGCCAAGTTCTAGCGGGAGGACAGGGAACGCAGTATTTT,TRBV4-1,-,TRBD2,TRBJ2-3
CASSTPDLAGAFF,TGTGCCAGTAGTACTCCAGACCTAGCCGGGGCTTTCTTT,TRBV19,-,-,TRBJ1-1
CASSLTGQGGNEKLFF,TGCGCCAGCAGCTTGACAGGACAGGGAGGGAATGAAAAACTGTTTTTT,TRBV5-1,-,TRBD1,TRBJ1-4
CASSLVQGAYEQYF,TGCGCCAGCAGCTTGGTGCAGGGTGCCTACGAGCAGTACTTC,TRBV5-1,-,-,TRBJ2-7
CASSETGGNSPLHF,TGTGCCAGCAGCGAGACAGGGGGGAATTCACCCCTCCACTTT,TRBV11-2,-,TRBD1,TRBJ1-6
CASSHDRNYGYTF,TGTGCCAGCAGCCACGACAGGAACTATGGCTACACCTTC,TRBV11-2,-,-,TRBJ1-2
CAITTYLGARSGNTIYF,TGTGCCATCACCACCTACCTAGGGGCCCGCTCTGGAAACACCATATATTTT,TRBV10-3,-,-,TRBJ1-3
CASRPGGVSEKLFF,TGTGCCAGCAGGCCAGGGGGCGTTAGTGAAAAACTGTTTTTT,TRBV28,-,TRBD1,TRBJ1-4
CASSAIPGLRTDTQYF,TGTGCCAGCAGTGCAATACCGGGACTGCGCACAGATACGCAGTATTTT,TRBV2,few,-,TRBJ2-3
CASSPGRPRGGTDTQYF,TGTGCCAGCTCACCGGGGAGGCCCAGGGGGGGCACAGATACGCAGTATTTT,TRBV18,-,-,TRBJ2-3
CASSLYYTGSSYNSPLHF,TGCGCCAGCAGCTTGTATTATACTGGGAGCTCCTATAATTCACCCCTCCACTTT,TRBV5-1,-,-,TRBJ1-6
CASSGGGASQETQYF,TGTGCCAGCAGTGGGGGGGGAGCCTCGCAAGAGACCCAGTACTTC,TRBV2,-,TRBD2,TRBJ2-5